Below, one T cell receptor (beta chain) is given with its context. Its cognate antigen is unknown. Its ends do not fully match the called genes, so a read error is possible. Genes here carry mouse names. The CDR3 extends 4 residues past the end of the read, so its final part is completed from the germline J gene. This sample stems from a study of CD8+ T cells in alopecia areata. Study overall: Spontaneously alopecic C3H/HeJ graft donors, roughly 6-13 months old, gave skin to approximately 6-10-week-old female C3H/HeJ mice. Study-wide results and caveats: Higher clonality and more expanded CD8+ clones appeared in lesional than normal scalp.

Extracted from the samples, RNA was reverse transcribed into cDNA to serve as the sequencing template. Measured with immunoSEQ multiplex PCR; TCRdb has only the in-frame clones, and not every one. The specimen has around 100,000 clones, none found just once. The germline CDR1 and CDR2 sequences are FNHDT and SITEND (reference sequence). This CDR3 region has 14 residues. Sequenced: lesional skin. The clonotype comes from a C3H/HeJ mouse with alopecia areata. Strain MHC haplotype: H2-k. The rearrangement links TRBV19 to TRBJ2-4; 10 bases align to TRBD1. CDR3 residues: CVSRQGAGQNTLYF. Incomplete CDR3 DNA: TGTGTCAGCAGACAGGGGGCAGGACAAAAC.